This T cell receptor beta chain was recorded in a study of cytomegalovirus exposure and HLA in healthy donors. Whole-study results and caveats: Several top significant clusters appeared, in a later analysis, to be linked to common viral pathogens.

The donors comprised healthy bone marrow donors. The PCR had 60 Vbeta and 13 Jbeta primers. TCRdb's copy holds only in-frame clones and misses some; the assay was immunoSEQ multiplex PCR. The table for this sample gives 90,000 to 130,000 clones. Germline V lookup: CDR1 KGHSH, CDR2 LQKENI. Trimming removed 3 bases from V and 4 bases from J; junction bases left unmatched: 4. There are 14 residues in the CDR3. Note on this clone: What it binds is not known.

The chain couples TRBV18 to TRBJ2-7; TRBD1 matches 9 bases. The sequence derives from a man aged 25 to 40 in good health and CMV-seronegative. Sequenced material: PBMCs. In nucleotides, the CDR3 is TGTGCCAGCTCACCCGGGACAGGGACTTACGAGCAGTACTTC. Encoded protein: CASSPGTGTYEQYF. Supplemented by reference TRBV18 and TRBJ2-7, the full variable domain reads NAGVMQNPRHLVRRRGQEARLRCSPMKGHSHVYWYRQLPEEGLKFMVYLQKENIIDESGMPKERFSAEFPKEGPSILRIQQVVRGDSAAYFCASSPGTGTYEQYFGPGTRLTVT.